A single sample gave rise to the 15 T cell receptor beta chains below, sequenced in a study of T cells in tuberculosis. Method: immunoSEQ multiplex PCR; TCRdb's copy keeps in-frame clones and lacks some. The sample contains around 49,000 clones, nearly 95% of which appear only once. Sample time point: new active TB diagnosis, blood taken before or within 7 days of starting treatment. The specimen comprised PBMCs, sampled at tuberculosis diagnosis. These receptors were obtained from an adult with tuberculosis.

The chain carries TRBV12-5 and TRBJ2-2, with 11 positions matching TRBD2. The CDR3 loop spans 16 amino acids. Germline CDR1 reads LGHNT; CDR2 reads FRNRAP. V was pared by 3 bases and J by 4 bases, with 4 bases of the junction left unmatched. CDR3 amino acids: CASGLGTSGFTGELFF. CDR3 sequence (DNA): TGTGCTAGTGGTTTAGGGACTAGCGGATTCACCGGGGAGCTGTTTTTT.

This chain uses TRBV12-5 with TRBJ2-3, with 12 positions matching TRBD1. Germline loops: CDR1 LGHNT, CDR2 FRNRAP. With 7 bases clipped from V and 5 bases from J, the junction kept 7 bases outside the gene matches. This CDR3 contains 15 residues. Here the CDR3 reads CASARDRGLGDTQYF. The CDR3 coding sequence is TGTGCTAGTGCTCGGGACAGGGGGCTGGGAGATACGCAGTATTTT.

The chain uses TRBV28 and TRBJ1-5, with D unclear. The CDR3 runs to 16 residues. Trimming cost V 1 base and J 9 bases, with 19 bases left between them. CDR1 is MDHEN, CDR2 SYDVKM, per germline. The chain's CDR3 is CASSLSRLAIVSPQHF. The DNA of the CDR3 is TGTGCCAGCAGTTTATCGCGACTCGCTATTGTGTCGCCCCAGCATTTT.

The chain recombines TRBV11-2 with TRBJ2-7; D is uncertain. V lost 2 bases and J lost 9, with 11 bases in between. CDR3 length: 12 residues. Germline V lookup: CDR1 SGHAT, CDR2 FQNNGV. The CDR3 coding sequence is TGTGCCAGCAGCTTAAAGGCGTCAGGGCAGTACTTC. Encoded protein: CASSLKASGQYF.

The CDR3 reads CASSLGGQAPNEQFF. CDR3 coding DNA: TGTGCCAGCAGCTTAGGGGGCCAGGCCCCTAACGAGCAGTTCTTC. The chain links TRBV7-6 to TRBJ2-1; TRBD1 is a possible D gene (5 bases). The CDR3 has 15 amino acids. V dropped 1 base and J dropped 10 bases, with 17 bases sitting between them. The germline gives CDR1 SGHVS, CDR2 FNYEAQ.

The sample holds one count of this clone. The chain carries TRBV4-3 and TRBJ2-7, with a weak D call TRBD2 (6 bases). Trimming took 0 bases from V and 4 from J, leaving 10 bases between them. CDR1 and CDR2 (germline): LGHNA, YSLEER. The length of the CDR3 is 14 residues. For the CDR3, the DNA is TGCGCCAGCAGCCAAGAGCCAGGGAGGTACGAGCAGTACTTC. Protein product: CASSQEPGRYEQYF.

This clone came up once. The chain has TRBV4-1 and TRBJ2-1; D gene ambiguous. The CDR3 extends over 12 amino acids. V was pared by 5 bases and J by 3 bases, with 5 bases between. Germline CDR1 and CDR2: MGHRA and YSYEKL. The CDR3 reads CASSSFYNEQFF. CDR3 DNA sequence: TGCGCCAGCAGCTCCTTCTACAATGAGCAGTTCTTC.

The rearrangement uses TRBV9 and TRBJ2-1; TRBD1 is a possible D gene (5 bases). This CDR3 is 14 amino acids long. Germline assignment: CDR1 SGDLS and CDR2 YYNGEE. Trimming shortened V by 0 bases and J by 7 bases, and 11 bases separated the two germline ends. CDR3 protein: CASSVGQNGNEQFF. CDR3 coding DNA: TGTGCCAGCAGCGTAGGACAGAACGGAAATGAGCAGTTCTTC. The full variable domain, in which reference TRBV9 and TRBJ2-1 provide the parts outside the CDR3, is DSGVTQTPKHLITATGQRVTLRCSPRSGDLSVYWYQQSLDQGLQFLIQYYNGEERAKGNILERFSAQQFPDLHSELNLSSLELGDSALYFCASSVGQNGNEQFFGPGTRLTVL.

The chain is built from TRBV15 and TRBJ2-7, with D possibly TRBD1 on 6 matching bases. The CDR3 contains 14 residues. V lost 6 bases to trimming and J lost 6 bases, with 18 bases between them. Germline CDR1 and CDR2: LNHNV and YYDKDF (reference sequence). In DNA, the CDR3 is TGTGCCACCAGTCCCCTGGACAGTCCTGGCGAGCAGTACTTC. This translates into CATSPLDSPGEQYF.

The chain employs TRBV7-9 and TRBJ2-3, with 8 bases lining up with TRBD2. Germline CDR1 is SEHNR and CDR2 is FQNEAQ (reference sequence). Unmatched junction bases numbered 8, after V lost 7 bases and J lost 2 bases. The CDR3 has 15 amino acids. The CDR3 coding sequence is TGTGCCAGCACCCCGGTGCGGGAGGCCACAGATACGCAGTATTTT. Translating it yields CASTPVREATDTQYF.

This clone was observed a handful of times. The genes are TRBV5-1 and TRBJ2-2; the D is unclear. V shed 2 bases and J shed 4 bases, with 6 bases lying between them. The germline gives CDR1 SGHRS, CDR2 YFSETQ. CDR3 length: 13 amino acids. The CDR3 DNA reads TGCGCCAGCAGCTTAACAGTCACCGGGGAGCTGTTTTTT. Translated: CASSLTVTGELFF. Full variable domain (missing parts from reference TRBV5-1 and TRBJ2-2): KAGVTQTPRYLIKTRGQQVTLSCSPISGHRSVSWYQQTPGQGLQFLFEYFSETQRNKGNFPGRFSGRQFSNSRSEMNVSTLELGDSALYLCASSLTVTGELFFGEGSRLTVL.

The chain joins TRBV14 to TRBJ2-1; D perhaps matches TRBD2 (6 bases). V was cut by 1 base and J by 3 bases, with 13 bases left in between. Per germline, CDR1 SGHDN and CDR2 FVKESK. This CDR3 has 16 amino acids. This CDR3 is CASSQVRRLDYNEQFF. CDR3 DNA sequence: TGTGCCAGCAGCCAAGTCCGGAGACTAGACTACAATGAGCAGTTCTTC.

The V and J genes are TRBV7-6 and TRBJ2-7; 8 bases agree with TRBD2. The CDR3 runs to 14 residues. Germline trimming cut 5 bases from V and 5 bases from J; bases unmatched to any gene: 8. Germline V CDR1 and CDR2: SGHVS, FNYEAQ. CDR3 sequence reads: CASSPGLELDEQYF. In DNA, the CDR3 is TGTGCCAGCAGCCCGGGACTAGAATTGGACGAGCAGTACTTC.

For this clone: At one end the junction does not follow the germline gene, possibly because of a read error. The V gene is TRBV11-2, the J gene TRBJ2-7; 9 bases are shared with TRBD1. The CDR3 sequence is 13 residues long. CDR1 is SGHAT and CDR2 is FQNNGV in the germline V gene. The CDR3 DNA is TGTGCCAGCAGCTTAGATCGGGGGGACAGGGAATATTTC. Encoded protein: CASSLDRGDREYF.

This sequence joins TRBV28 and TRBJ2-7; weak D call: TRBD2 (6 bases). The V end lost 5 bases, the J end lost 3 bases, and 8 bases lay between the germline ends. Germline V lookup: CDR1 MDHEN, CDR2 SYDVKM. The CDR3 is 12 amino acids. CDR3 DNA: TGTGCCAGCAGTGAGGGACTCTACGAGCAGTACTTC. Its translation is CASSEGLYEQYF.